The following is a T cell receptor beta chain sequence with its context. Its antigen is unknown. Treatment here: roughly 10-day PBMC culture with coronavirus spike peptide pools or control peptides (ViraFEST assay). ViraFEST stimulated the growth of antigen-specific T cells using peptide pools and subsequently profiled their TCRs by sequencing. Positive PCR tests came between March and December 2020, ahead of the US Alpha, Beta and Delta variants. This entry is derived from a study of vaccination and CD4 T cells after COVID-19. Study conclusions and caveats: Among reactive clones from convalescent patients, a median around 84% appeared only post-vaccination.

V was trimmed by 1 base and J by 4 bases, leaving 8 bases between them. Germline CDR1 reads SGHRS; CDR2 reads YFSETQ. This CDR3 is 13 amino acids long. At the Johns Hopkins FTIC core, DNA taken from cultured CD4+ T cells was sequenced by way of the Oncomine TCR Beta short-read assay. A single record per CDR3 protein comes from TCRdb applying MiXCR to the PCR reads. The top ten clones hold about two fifths of a sample with about 4,200 distinct CDR3 sequences, approximately 43% of them seen once. Sequenced input: CD4+ T cells from blood, cultured in vitro. This chain joins TRBV5-1 and TRBJ2-5; D is perhaps TRBD1 (5 bases). The receptor was derived from a human donor who had recovered from COVID-19. CDR3 loop: CASSLPGPETQYF. DNA for the CDR3: TGCGCCAGCAGCTTGCCAGGGCCAGAGACCCAGTACTTC. The whole variable domain, remainder taken from reference TRBV5-1 and TRBJ2-5, is KAGVTQTPRYLIKTRGQQVTLSCSPISGHRSVSWYQQTPGQGLQFLFEYFSETQRNKGNFPGRFSGRQFSNSRSEMNVSTLELGDSALYLCASSLPGPETQYFGPGTRLLVL.